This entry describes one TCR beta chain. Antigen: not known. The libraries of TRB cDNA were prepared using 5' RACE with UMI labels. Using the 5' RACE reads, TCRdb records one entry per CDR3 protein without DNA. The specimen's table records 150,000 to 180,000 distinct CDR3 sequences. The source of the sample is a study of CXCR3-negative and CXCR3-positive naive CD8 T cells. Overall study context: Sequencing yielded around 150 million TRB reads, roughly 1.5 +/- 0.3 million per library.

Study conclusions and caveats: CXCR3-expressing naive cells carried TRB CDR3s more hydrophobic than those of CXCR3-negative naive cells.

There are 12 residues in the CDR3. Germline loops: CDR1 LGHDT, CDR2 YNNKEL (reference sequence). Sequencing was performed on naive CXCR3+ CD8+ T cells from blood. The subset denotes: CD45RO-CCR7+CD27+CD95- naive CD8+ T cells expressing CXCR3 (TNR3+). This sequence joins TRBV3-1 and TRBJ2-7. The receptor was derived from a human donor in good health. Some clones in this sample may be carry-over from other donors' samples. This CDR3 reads CASSQASDEQYF.